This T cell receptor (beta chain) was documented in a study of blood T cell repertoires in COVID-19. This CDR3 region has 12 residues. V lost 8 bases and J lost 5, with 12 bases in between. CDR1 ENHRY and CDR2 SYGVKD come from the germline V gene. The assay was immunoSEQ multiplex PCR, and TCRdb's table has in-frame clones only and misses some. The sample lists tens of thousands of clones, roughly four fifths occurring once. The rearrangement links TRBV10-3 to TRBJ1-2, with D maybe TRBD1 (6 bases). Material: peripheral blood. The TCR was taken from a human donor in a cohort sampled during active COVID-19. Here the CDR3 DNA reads TGTGCCATCGGGGGCGGTACTTATGGCTACACCTTC. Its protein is CAIGGGTYGYTF.